The next 28 T cell receptor beta chains were all read from a single sample in a study of shared clonotypes between healthy human individuals. The data were produced by immunoSEQ multiplex PCR, yet TCRdb's version contains in-frame clones alone and is incomplete. The top ten clones hold 1.5% to 2% of a sample with 550,000 to 700,000 clones, around three quarters of them seen once. The sequenced sample was memory CD4+ T cells sorted from blood. Subset indicated: CD45RA-negative fraction. These receptors all stem from a woman in her 30s in good health.

This chain uses TRBV27 with TRBJ2-5; no reliable D call. The CDR3 sequence is 13 residues long. Germline CDR1 reads MNHEY; CDR2 reads SMNVEV (reference sequence). V was clipped by 0 bases and J by 3 bases, with 5 bases between them. The CDR3 sequence is CASSLSAEETQYF. The CDR3 nucleotides are TGTGCCAGCAGTTTATCGGCGGAAGAGACCCAGTACTTC.

This clone was seen only a few times. The chain recombines TRBV20-1 with TRBJ1-1; D gene ambiguous. The CDR3 runs to 11 residues. CDR1 and CDR2 (germline): DFQATT, SNEGSKA (reference sequence). CDR3 amino acids: CITGWNTEAFF. CDR3 coding DNA: TGCATCACTGGGTGGAACACTGAAGCTTTCTTT.

This clone was counted a few times. This CDR3 is CASIGQELGQPQHF. The CDR3 DNA reads TGTGCCAGCATAGGTCAAGAGCTGGGTCAGCCCCAGCATTTT. V is TRBV2 and J is TRBJ1-5; D is undetermined. Germline values: CDR1 SNHLY, CDR2 FYNNEI. Trimming took off 7 bases at V and 6 bases at J, with 16 bases between the two ends. The CDR3 has 14 residues.

The chain uses TRBV6-1 and TRBJ1-1; D is undetermined. This CDR3 is 18 amino acids long. Trimming shortened V by 6 bases and J by 6 bases, and 29 bases separated the two germline ends. Germline V gene sequence: CDR1 MNHNS, CDR2 SASEGT. CDR3 protein: CASSEFPWQARRSAEAFF. For the CDR3, the DNA is TGTGCCAGCAGCGAATTTCCCTGGCAGGCTAGAAGAAGTGCTGAAGCTTTCTTT.

This clone was seen a single time. This chain links TRBV7-2 with TRBJ2-7, with D maybe TRBD2 (6 bases). The CDR3 loop spans 15 amino acids. CDR1 SGHTA and CDR2 FQGNSA come from the germline V gene. Trimming stripped 7 bases from V and 4 bases from J, with 20 bases between. In nucleotides, the CDR3 is TGTGCCAGCATCCCACGCGGGGCAGCCCGTTACGAGCAGTACTTC. Protein sequence: CASIPRGAARYEQYF.

J is TRBJ2-3 and V is TRBV28; D is possibly TRBD2 (5 bases). This CDR3 is 12 amino acids long. Germline assignment: CDR1 MDHEN and CDR2 SYDVKM. The germline V and J ends were trimmed by 11 bases and 0 bases, with 9 bases remaining between them. CDR3 sequence: CASRESTDTQYF. The CDR3 DNA is TGTGCCTCGAGGGAAAGCACAGATACGCAGTATTTT.

The chain links TRBV2 to TRBJ2-3, with 8 nucleotides matching TRBD1. CDR3 length equals 15 residues. In germline, CDR1 is SNHLY, CDR2 FYNNEI. J was trimmed by 1 base and V by 6 bases; bases with no gene match: 6. The CDR3 reads CASSHDRGRTDTQYF. CDR3 bases: TGTGCCAGCAGCCATGACAGGGGTCGCACAGATACGCAGTATTTT.

This clone was picked up one time. This chain joins TRBV28 and TRBJ1-2; weak D call: TRBD1 (6 bases). There are 17 residues in the CDR3. Germline V gene lookup returns CDR1 MDHEN and CDR2 SYDVKM. V lost 2 bases and J 4 bases, leaving 20 bases between the germline ends. Here the CDR3 DNA reads TGTGCCAGCAGTTTAGGCAGGGGAGAAACAAGAGGCTATGGCTACACCTTC. Amino acid sequence: CASSLGRGETRGYGYTF.

The CDR3: CSAPSRGYTF. In DNA, the CDR3 is TGCAGTGCCCCAAGTCGGGGCTACACCTTC. V and J are TRBV20-1 and TRBJ1-2, with D hard to call. The V and J ends lost 6 bases and 8 bases respectively, with 10 bases between them. The germline V gene encodes CDR1 DFQATT and CDR2 SNEGSKA (reference sequence). The CDR3 runs to 10 residues.

The chain has TRBV5-8 and TRBJ1-2; TRBD1 might be the D (5 bases). Trimming took 4 bases from V and 3 from J, leaving 13 bases between them. The germline V gene encodes CDR1 SGHTS and CDR2 YDEGEE. The CDR3 length is 14 residues. CDR3 loop: CASSTSGGYYGYTF. The CDR3, as DNA: TGTGCCAGCAGCACGTCTGGGGGGTACTATGGCTACACCTTC.

This chain links TRBV28 with TRBJ1-1; D is unclear. Trimming left V 6 bases short and J 1 base short, with 15 bases between. CDR3 length equals 15 residues. Looked up from germline, CDR1 is MDHEN and CDR2 is SYDVKM. The CDR3 DNA reads TGTGCCAGCAGCGCGGCGCCACCTAAGAACACTGAAGCTTTCTTT. The encoded protein is CASSAAPPKNTEAFF.

This chain uses TRBV28 with TRBJ1-1; D uncertain. V dropped 2 bases and J dropped 0 bases, with 10 bases sitting between them. Per the germline V gene, CDR1 is MDHEN and CDR2 is SYDVKM. The CDR3 consists of 15 residues. CDR3 bases: TGTGCCAGCAGTTTACGTGCAGAAATGAACACTGAAGCTTTCTTT. This sequence encodes CASSLRAEMNTEAFF.

The chain carries TRBV28 and TRBJ1-5, with D possibly being TRBD1 (6 bases). Germline values: CDR1 MDHEN, CDR2 SYDVKM. The V and J ends lost 2 bases and 6 bases respectively, with 17 bases between them. This CDR3 is 16 amino acids long. The CDR3 reads CASSLEWGGAGQPQHF. Here the CDR3 DNA reads TGTGCCAGCAGTTTAGAGTGGGGGGGCGCAGGTCAGCCCCAGCATTTT.

The gene calls are TRBV9 and TRBJ2-1; TRBD2 matches at 7 bases. Losses at the gene ends were 5 bases for V and 3 bases for J; bases not matched to a gene: 8. CDR1 and CDR2 (germline): SGDLS, YYNGEE. The CDR3 contains 15 residues. CDR3 loop: CASRTGTTLYNEQFF. For the CDR3, the DNA is TGTGCCAGCAGAACCGGGACTACACTCTACAATGAGCAGTTCTTC.

The J gene is TRBJ1-4, the V gene TRBV28, with D perhaps matching TRBD1 (6 bases). Germline V gene lookup returns CDR1 MDHEN and CDR2 SYDVKM. Between the trimmed V and J ends, which lost 4 bases and 8 bases, there was a span of 14 bases. The CDR3 is 14 residues long. As DNA, the CDR3 is TGTGCCAGCAGTTCCCCTCGGACAGTGGAAAAACTGTTTTTT. It is translated as CASSSPRTVEKLFF.

CDR3 in amino acids: CASSLSGRGYTDTQYF. The CDR3 bases are TGTGCCAGCAGCTTAAGCGGGAGGGGTTATACAGATACGCAGTATTTT. This chain connects TRBV7-9 to TRBJ2-3, with TRBD2 matching over 10 bases. The CDR3 is made up of 16 amino acids. Germline CDR1 SEHNR, CDR2 FQNEAQ (reference sequence). J lost 3 bases, V lost 2 bases, and 5 bases had no gene match.

The V call is TRBV4-2, the J call TRBJ2-3, with D possibly being TRBD1 or TRBD2 (5 bases each). The V end was cut by 1 base, the J end by 0 bases, with 8 bases between. The CDR3 has 15 amino acids. Germline CDR1 reads LGHNA; CDR2 reads YNFKEQ. The CDR3 sequence: CASSQGGASTDTQYF. The DNA for the CDR3 is TGTGCCAGCAGCCAAGGAGGGGCGAGCACAGATACGCAGTATTTT.

The rearrangement links TRBV10-3 to TRBJ2-7; D is ambiguous. The CDR3 runs to 13 residues. The germline V gene has CDR1 ENHRY and CDR2 SYGVKD. V lost 3 bases to trimming and J lost 4 bases, with 10 bases between them. CDR3 protein: CAISDGGSYEQYF. CDR3 sequence (DNA): TGTGCCATCAGTGATGGCGGTTCGTACGAGCAGTACTTC.

The genes are TRBV27 and TRBJ1-1; D not certain. Trimming stripped 3 bases from V and 4 bases from J, with 9 bases between. The CDR3 contains 13 residues. CDR1 and CDR2 from the germline V gene are MNHEY and SMNVEV (reference sequence). The CDR3 DNA reads TGTGCCAGCAGTTTGTCCGCGGGCACTGAAGCTTTCTTT. It codes for CASSLSAGTEAFF.

This clone was counted between two and nine times. The chain employs TRBV19 and TRBJ1-5; 8 bases map to TRBD1. The germline CDR1 and CDR2 sequences are LNHDA and SQIVND (reference sequence). There are 15 residues in the CDR3. V dropped 7 bases and J dropped 1; count of bases not matched to a gene: 6. CDR3 region: CASTKTGESNQPQHF. The CDR3 DNA sequence: TGTGCCAGTACCAAGACAGGGGAAAGCAATCAGCCCCAGCATTTT.

The chain combines TRBV30 with TRBJ2-3; no firm D call. The CDR3 covers 12 residues. Trimming stripped 2 bases from V and 2 bases from J, with 5 bases between. Germline V gene data show CDR1 as GTSNPN and CDR2 as SVGIG (reference sequence). Written as DNA, the CDR3 is TGTGCCTGGAGTTCTTCCACAGATACGCAGTATTTT. This sequence encodes CAWSSSTDTQYF.

The rearrangement links TRBV21-1 to TRBJ1-5. TRBV21-1 is a known pseudogene. CDR3 length equals 18 residues. The CDR3 DNA reads TGTGCCAGCAGCACAGACTTTGACCGGGACCAAGGGAGGGAGCCCCAGCATTTT. Amino acid sequence: CASSTDFDRDQGREPQHF.

Remarks on this clone: Other nucleotide sequences from this sample produce the same CDR3. DNA for the CDR3: TGTGCCAGCAGCCGTGGACTAGCGGGAACAGATACGCAGTATTTT. Encoded protein: CASSRGLAGTDTQYF. The J gene is TRBJ2-3, the V gene TRBV7-2; TRBD2 aligns across 12 bases. With 5 bases clipped from V and 3 bases from J, the junction kept 3 bases outside the gene matches. This CDR3 spans 15 amino acids. The germline V gene encodes CDR1 SGHTA and CDR2 FQGNSA.

This clone showed up just a few times. This chain links TRBV5-1 with TRBJ2-1, with D perhaps matching TRBD1 (6 bases). V was cut by 4 bases and J by 8 bases, with 13 bases left in between. This CDR3 has 13 amino acids. Germline lookup yields CDR1 SGHRS and CDR2 YFSETQ. CDR3 sequence (DNA): TGCGCCAGCAGCGTTGACAGGATGGATGAGCAGTTCTTC. Protein product: CASSVDRMDEQFF. The variable domain in full, completed from reference TRBV5-1 and TRBJ2-1, reads KAGVTQTPRYLIKTRGQQVTLSCSPISGHRSVSWYQQTPGQGLQFLFEYFSETQRNKGNFPGRFSGRQFSNSRSEMNVSTLELGDSALYLCASSVDRMDEQFFGPGTRLTVL.

With regard to this clone: Distinct nucleotide sequences in the sample also encode this CDR3. The chain carries TRBV5-1 and TRBJ2-3; D could derive from TRBD1 or TRBD2 (5 bases each). There are 14 residues in the CDR3. V gave up 2 bases and J gave up 3 bases, with 10 bases separating them. CDR1 SGHRS and CDR2 YFSETQ come from the germline V gene. As DNA, the CDR3 is TGCGCCAGCAGCTTCGGGACCTTAACAGATACGCAGTATTTT. It yields the protein CASSFGTLTDTQYF.

The V gene is TRBV7-9, the J gene TRBJ2-2; the D gene is possibly TRBD1 (6 bases). The CDR3 extends over 16 amino acids. The V gene's germline CDR1 is SEHNR and CDR2 FQNEAQ (reference sequence). V dropped 2 bases and J dropped 2 bases, with 12 bases sitting between them. In nucleotides, the CDR3 is TGTGCCAGCAGCTTACTCAGGGGAAGTAACACCGGGGAGCTGTTTTTT. Translated: CASSLLRGSNTGELFF.

About this clone itself: Other nucleotide sequences in the sample specify the same CDR3. CDR3 protein: CASSEQGAYEQYF. The DNA for the CDR3 is TGTGCCAGCAGTGAACAGGGGGCCTACGAGCAGTACTTC. The genes are TRBV2 and TRBJ2-7; 7 nucleotides align to TRBD1. The trim removed 2 bases at V and 2 bases at J, leaving 0 bases unmatched. Germline CDR1 SNHLY, CDR2 FYNNEI. This CDR3 comprises 13 residues.

V usage is TRBV28 and J usage is TRBJ2-4; TRBD1 is a possible D gene (6 bases). The germline V gene has CDR1 MDHEN and CDR2 SYDVKM. The CDR3 runs to 16 residues. Trimming cost V 5 bases and J 0 bases, with 14 bases left between them. The CDR3 DNA reads as TGTGCCAGCAGTCTGCCTGGACAGCTAGCCAAAAACATTCAGTACTTC. It codes for CASSLPGQLAKNIQYF.